The rows below give T cell receptor beta chains drawn from one sample of a study of shared clonotypes between healthy human individuals. Profiling relied on immunoSEQ multiplex PCR, and the TCRdb table lists in-frame clones only, not all of them. The sample consists of about half a million clones, over 60% of them appearing once. The sample consisted of PBMCs. Receptors were obtained from a woman aged 40 to 50 in good health. Some clones in this sample may be carry-over from other donors' samples. The CDR3 runs from the conserved cysteine through the conserved F or W. Fields, in order: CDR3 length, D gene, V gene, clone size, J gene, CDR3 protein, CDR3 DNA. D genes are given only for firm matches. Clone size is not always given. Where it is, it says once, few, many or a class for expanded clones.

CDR3 length: 14
D gene: NA
V gene: TRBV9
clone size: NA
J gene: TRBJ2-5
CDR3 protein: CASSVTAGSETQYF
CDR3 DNA: TGTGCCAGCAGCGTCACCGCCGGGAGCGAGACCCAGTACTTC

CDR3 length: 15
D gene: TRBD2
V gene: TRBV28
clone size: NA
J gene: TRBJ2-4
CDR3 protein: CASRAGRFAKNIQYF
CDR3 DNA: TGTGCCAGCAGGGCCGGGAGGTTCGCCAAAAACATTCAGTACTTC

CDR3 length: 13
D gene: NA
V gene: TRBV2
clone size: NA
J gene: TRBJ2-2
CDR3 protein: CASSYTRGGELFF
CDR3 DNA: TGTGCCAGCAGCTACACTAGGGGCGGGGAGCTGTTTTTT

CDR3 length: 16
D gene: NA
V gene: TRBV27
clone size: NA
J gene: TRBJ2-7
CDR3 protein: CASRVGLGGSSYEQYF
CDR3 DNA: TGTGCCAGCAGAGTTGGCCTTGGGGGGTCGTCTTACGAGCAGTACTTC

CDR3 length: 15
D gene: NA
V gene: TRBV19
clone size: once
J gene: TRBJ2-4
CDR3 protein: CASNPVGQIENIQYF
CDR3 DNA: TGTGCCAGTAACCCCGTAGGACAGATAGAAAACATTCAGTACTTC

CDR3 length: 14
D gene: NA
V gene: TRBV5-6
clone size: NA
J gene: TRBJ1-1
CDR3 protein: CASSLGTVNTEAFF
CDR3 DNA: TGTGCCAGCAGCTTGGGGACAGTGAACACTGAAGCTTTCTTT

CDR3 length: 14
D gene: NA
V gene: TRBV25-1
clone size: NA
J gene: TRBJ2-1
CDR3 protein: CASSDIKPYNEQFF
CDR3 DNA: TGTGCCAGCAGTGACATAAAACCCTACAATGAGCAGTTCTTC

CDR3 length: 12
D gene: NA
V gene: TRBV7-3
clone size: few
J gene: TRBJ2-1
CDR3 protein: CASSLKGGEQFF
CDR3 DNA: TGTGCCAGCAGCTTAAAGGGCGGTGAGCAGTTCTTC

CDR3 length: 16
D gene: NA
V gene: TRBV6-4
clone size: NA
J gene: TRBJ2-5
CDR3 protein: CASSQRSGQPQETQYF
CDR3 DNA: TGTGCCAGCAGCCAACGCAGCGGACAGCCCCAAGAGACCCAGTACTTC

CDR3 length: 14
D gene: NA
V gene: TRBV11-3
clone size: few
J gene: TRBJ2-1
CDR3 protein: CASSSRRDYNEQFF
CDR3 DNA: TGTGCCAGCAGCTCTAGACGGGACTACAATGAGCAGTTCTTC

CDR3 length: 14
D gene: NA
V gene: TRBV18
clone size: NA
J gene: TRBJ1-1
CDR3 protein: CASSPSTANTEAFF
CDR3 DNA: TGTGCCAGCTCACCGTCGACGGCGAACACTGAAGCTTTCTTT

CDR3 length: 15
D gene: TRBD2
V gene: TRBV6-1
clone size: NA
J gene: TRBJ2-7
CDR3 protein: CASSEGGTTLYEQYF
CDR3 DNA: TGTGCCAGCAGTGAAGGGGGGACTACCCTCTACGAGCAGTACTTC

CDR3 length: 14
D gene: NA
V gene: TRBV5-1
clone size: NA
J gene: TRBJ1-2
CDR3 protein: CASSLESPNYGYTF
CDR3 DNA: TGCGCCAGCAGCTTGGAGTCTCCTAACTATGGCTACACCTTC

CDR3 length: 13
D gene: NA
V gene: TRBV7-9
clone size: NA
J gene: TRBJ1-1
CDR3 protein: CASSLMVNTEAFF
CDR3 DNA: TGTGCCAGCAGCTTAATGGTGAACACTGAAGCTTTCTTT

CDR3 length: 13
D gene: NA
V gene: TRBV18
clone size: NA
J gene: TRBJ1-5
CDR3 protein: CASSQGLNQPQHF
CDR3 DNA: TGTGCCAGCTCACAGGGACTCAATCAGCCCCAGCATTTT

CDR3 length: 16
D gene: TRBD1
V gene: TRBV15
clone size: NA
J gene: TRBJ1-5
CDR3 protein: CATSRPRQGGNQPQHF
CDR3 DNA: TGTGCCACCAGCAGACCCAGACAGGGAGGCAATCAGCCCCAGCATTTT

CDR3 length: 15
D gene: TRBD1
V gene: TRBV19
clone size: NA
J gene: TRBJ1-1
CDR3 protein: CASTNGQDRDTEAFF
CDR3 DNA: TGTGCCAGTACAAACGGACAGGACAGGGACACTGAAGCTTTCTTT

CDR3 length: 17
D gene: TRBD2
V gene: TRBV5-1
clone size: NA
J gene: TRBJ2-5
CDR3 protein: CASSIGLAGVLGETQYF
CDR3 DNA: TGCGCCAGCAGCATAGGACTAGCGGGAGTACTGGGAGAGACCCAGTACTTC

CDR3 length: 16
D gene: NA
V gene: TRBV5-6
clone size: NA
J gene: TRBJ2-7
CDR3 protein: CASSFGTRPSSYEQYF
CDR3 DNA: TGTGCCAGCAGCTTTGGCACAAGGCCTTCCTCCTACGAGCAGTACTTC